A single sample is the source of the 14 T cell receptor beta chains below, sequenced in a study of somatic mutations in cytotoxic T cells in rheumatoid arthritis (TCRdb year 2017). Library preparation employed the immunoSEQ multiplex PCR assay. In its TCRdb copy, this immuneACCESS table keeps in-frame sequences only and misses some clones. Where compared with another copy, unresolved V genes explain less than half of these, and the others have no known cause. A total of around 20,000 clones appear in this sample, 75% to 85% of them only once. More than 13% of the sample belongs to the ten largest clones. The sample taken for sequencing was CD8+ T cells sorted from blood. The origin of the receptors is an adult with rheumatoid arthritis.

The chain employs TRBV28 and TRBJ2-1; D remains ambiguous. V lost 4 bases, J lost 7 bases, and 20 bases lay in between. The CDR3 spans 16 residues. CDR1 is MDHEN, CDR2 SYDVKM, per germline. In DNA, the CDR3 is TGTGCCAGCAGTTCCCTTAACAAGTTTAACTCGAATGAGCAGTTCTTC. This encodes CASSSLNKFNSNEQFF.

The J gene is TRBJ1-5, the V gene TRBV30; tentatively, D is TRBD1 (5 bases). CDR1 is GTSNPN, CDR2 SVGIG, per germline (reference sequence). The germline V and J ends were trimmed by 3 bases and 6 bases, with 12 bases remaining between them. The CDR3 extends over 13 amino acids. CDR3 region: CAWRVLGVQPQHF. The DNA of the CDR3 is TGTGCCTGGAGAGTTTTGGGGGTTCAGCCCCAGCATTTT. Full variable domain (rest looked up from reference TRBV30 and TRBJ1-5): SQTIHQWPATLVQPVGSPLSLECTVEGTSNPNLYWYRQAAGRGLQLLFYSVGIGQISSEVPQNLSASRPQDRQFILSSKKLLLSDSGFYLCAWRVLGVQPQHFGDGTRLSIL.

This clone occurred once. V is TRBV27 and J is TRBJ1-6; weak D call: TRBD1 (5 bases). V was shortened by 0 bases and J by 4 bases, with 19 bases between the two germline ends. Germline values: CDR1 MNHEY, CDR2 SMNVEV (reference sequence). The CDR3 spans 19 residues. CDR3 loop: CASSLSNPETAWYNSPLHF. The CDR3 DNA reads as TGTGCCAGCAGTTTATCTAATCCGGAGACAGCTTGGTATAATTCACCCCTCCACTTT.

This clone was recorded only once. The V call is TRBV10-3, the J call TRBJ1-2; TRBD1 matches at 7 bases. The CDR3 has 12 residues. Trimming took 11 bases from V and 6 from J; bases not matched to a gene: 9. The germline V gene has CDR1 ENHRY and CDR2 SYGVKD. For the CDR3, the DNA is TGTGCCGTAGGGACAGCACCAGATGGCTACACCTTC. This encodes CAVGTAPDGYTF.

CDR3 in DNA: TGCGCCAGCAGTCCGATAAGGGTGGGAGAGACCCAGTACTTC. Protein: CASSPIRVGETQYF. The chain uses TRBV10-2 and TRBJ2-5; D is unclear. Germline V CDR1 and CDR2: WSHSY, SAAADI. This CDR3 is 14 amino acids long. Trimming took 5 bases from V and 4 from J, leaving 14 bases between them.

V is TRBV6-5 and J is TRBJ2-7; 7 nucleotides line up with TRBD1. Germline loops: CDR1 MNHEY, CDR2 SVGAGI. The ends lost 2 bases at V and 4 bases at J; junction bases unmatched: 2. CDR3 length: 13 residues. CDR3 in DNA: TGTGCCAGCAGTTACCGGGACAGTTACGAGCAGTACTTC. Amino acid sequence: CASSYRDSYEQYF.

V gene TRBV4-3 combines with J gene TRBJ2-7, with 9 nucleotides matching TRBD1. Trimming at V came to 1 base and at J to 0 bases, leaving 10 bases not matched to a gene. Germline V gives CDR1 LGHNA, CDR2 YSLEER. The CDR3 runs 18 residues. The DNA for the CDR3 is TGCGCCAGCAGCCAAGTGCCCCCACAGGACAGGGGCTCCTACGAGCAGTACTTC. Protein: CASSQVPPQDRGSYEQYF.

CDR3 DNA sequence: TGTGCCAGCAGCGGACAGAGAGATGGGGAGCAGTTCTTC. As protein: CASSGQRDGEQFF. This chain joins TRBV9 and TRBJ2-1; D might be TRBD1 (5 bases). The CDR3 loop spans 13 amino acids. Germline values: CDR1 SGDLS, CDR2 YYNGEE. V was pared by 3 bases and J by 10 bases, with 14 bases between.

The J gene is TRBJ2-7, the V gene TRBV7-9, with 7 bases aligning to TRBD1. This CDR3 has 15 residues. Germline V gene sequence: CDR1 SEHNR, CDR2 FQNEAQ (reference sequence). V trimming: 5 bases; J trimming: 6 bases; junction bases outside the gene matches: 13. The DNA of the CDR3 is TGTGCCAGCAGCCCCAGACAGGGTGAGATTGGCGAGCAGTACTTC. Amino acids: CASSPRQGEIGEQYF.

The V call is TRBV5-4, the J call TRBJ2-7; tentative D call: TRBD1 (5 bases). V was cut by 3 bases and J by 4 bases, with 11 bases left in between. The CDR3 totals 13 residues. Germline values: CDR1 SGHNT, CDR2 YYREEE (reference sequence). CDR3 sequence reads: CASSSFRGYEQYF. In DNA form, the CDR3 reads TGTGCCAGCAGCTCCTTTAGGGGTTACGAGCAGTACTTC.

In DNA, the CDR3 is TGTGCCAGCAGCTTAGGGGGGGGTGAGACCCAGTACTTC. This gives the protein CASSLGGGETQYF. This chain uses TRBV7-6 with TRBJ2-5, with 7 nucleotides matching TRBD2. The CDR3 has 13 residues. From germline, CDR1 is SGHVS and CDR2 FNYEAQ. V shed 1 base and J 5 bases; nucleotides not matched to a gene: 1.

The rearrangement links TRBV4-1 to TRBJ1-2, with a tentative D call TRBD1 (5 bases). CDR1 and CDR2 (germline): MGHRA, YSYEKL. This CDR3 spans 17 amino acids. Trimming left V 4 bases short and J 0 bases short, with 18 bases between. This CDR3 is CASSPAPPTASNYGYTF. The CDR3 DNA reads TGCGCCAGCAGCCCCGCCCCACCGACAGCCTCTAACTATGGCTACACCTTC.

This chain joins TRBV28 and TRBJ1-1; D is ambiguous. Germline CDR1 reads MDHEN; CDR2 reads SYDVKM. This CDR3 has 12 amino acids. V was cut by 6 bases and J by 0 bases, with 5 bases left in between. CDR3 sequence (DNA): TGTGCCAGCAGCTTAGTGAACACTGAAGCTTTCTTT. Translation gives CASSLVNTEAFF.

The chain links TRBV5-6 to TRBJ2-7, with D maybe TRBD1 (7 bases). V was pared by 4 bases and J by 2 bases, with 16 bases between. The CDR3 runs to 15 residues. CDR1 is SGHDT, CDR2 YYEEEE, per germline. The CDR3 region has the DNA TGTGCCAGCAGCGGGTCGGCAGGGGGGCCCTACGAGCAGTACTTC. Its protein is CASSGSAGGPYEQYF.